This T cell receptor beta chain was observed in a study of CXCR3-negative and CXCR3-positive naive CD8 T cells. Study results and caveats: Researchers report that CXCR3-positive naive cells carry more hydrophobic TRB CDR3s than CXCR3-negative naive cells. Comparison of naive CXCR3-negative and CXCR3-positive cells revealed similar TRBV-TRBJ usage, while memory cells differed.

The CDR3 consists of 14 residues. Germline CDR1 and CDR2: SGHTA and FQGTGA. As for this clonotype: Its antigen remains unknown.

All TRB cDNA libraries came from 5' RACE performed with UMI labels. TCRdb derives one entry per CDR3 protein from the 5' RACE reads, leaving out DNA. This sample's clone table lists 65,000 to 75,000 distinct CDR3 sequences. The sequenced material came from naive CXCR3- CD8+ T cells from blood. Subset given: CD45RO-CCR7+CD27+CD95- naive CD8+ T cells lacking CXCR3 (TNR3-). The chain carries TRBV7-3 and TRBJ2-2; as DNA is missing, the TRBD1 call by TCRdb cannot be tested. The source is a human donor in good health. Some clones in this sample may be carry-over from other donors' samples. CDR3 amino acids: CASSLDTSTGELFF.